A single sample gave rise to the 13 T cell receptor beta chains below, sequenced in a study of T-cell memory formation after mild COVID-19 (dated by TCRdb to about 2021). The library was prepared using 5' RACE. Sequencing was performed on an Illumina NovaSeq 6000. The public sequencing data were trimmed at Q25 with fastp and processed into clonotypes with MiXCR by TCRdb, which kept only in-frame beta chains. Identical CDR3 proteins give one entry, which carries the most common genes and DNA. The sample yields 300,000 to 400,000 distinct CDR3 sequences; approximately 15% were counted once. The biggest ten clones account for 20% to 25% of the sample. Sequencing input: PBMCs or a T cell subset sorted from them (not recorded which). All receptors come from a young man who had mild COVID-19 (a few samples of this study predate the infection). The sample titles of this study are shuffled in the database, so cell type and time point are left out; the donor was told from shared clones.

A few counts support this clonotype. The J gene is TRBJ1-6, the V gene TRBV5-5; perhaps TRBD1 as D (6 bases). CDR3 size: 17 residues. Trimming left V 4 bases short and J 2 bases short, with 16 bases between. The germline V gene has CDR1 SGHKS and CDR2 YYEKEE (reference sequence). CDR3 amino acids: CASSITTGSAYNSPLHF. CDR3 nucleotides: TGTGCCAGCAGCATTACCACAGGGTCCGCCTATAATTCACCCCTCCACTTT.

The chain carries TRBV6-6 and TRBJ2-3, with 15 bases fitting TRBD2. CDR3 length equals 18 residues. J gave up 4 bases and V 7 bases, and 12 bases lay outside the gene matches. Per germline, CDR1 MNHNY and CDR2 SVGAGI (reference sequence). CDR3 in DNA: TGTGCCAGCATTCTGGGACTAGCGGGGGGCCCCCCCGCAGATACGCAGTATTTT. This sequence encodes CASILGLAGGPPADTQYF.

This clonotype was seen a handful of times. The chain links TRBV7-2 to TRBJ2-7, with 8 bases matching TRBD2. The length of the CDR3 is 15 residues. The V segment lost 0 bases and the J segment 3 bases; nucleotides outside the gene matches: 4. Germline V gene lookup returns CDR1 SGHTA and CDR2 FQGNSA. The CDR3 nucleotides are TGTGCCAGCAGCTTAGCAGCGGGGGCAAACTACGAGCAGTACGTC. Protein sequence: CASSLAAGANYEQYV.

This clonotype has only a few counts. V usage is TRBV5-1 and J usage is TRBJ2-5; D gene unclear. CDR1 is SGHRS and CDR2 is YFSETQ in the germline V gene. CDR3 length equals 13 residues. The germline V and J ends were trimmed by 4 bases and 2 bases, with 9 bases remaining between them. The CDR3 sequence is CASSMIVQETQYF. CDR3 sequence (DNA): TGCGCCAGCAGCATGATAGTACAAGAGACCCAGTACTTC.

This clonotype was recorded a few times. J is TRBJ2-3 and V is TRBV29-1; D call uncertain. The CDR3 is 11 amino acids. The ends were cut back, 5 bases at V and 6 bases at J, with 9 bases in the middle. The germline gives CDR1 SQVTM, CDR2 ANQGSEA. DNA for the CDR3: TGCAGCGTTCCCTCTAGGGATACGCAGTATTTT. Translation: CSVPSRDTQYF.

The chain uses TRBV15 and TRBJ2-4; 10 positions match TRBD1. In germline, CDR1 is LNHNV, CDR2 YYDKDF (reference sequence). J was trimmed by 6 bases and V by 0 bases; bases with no gene match: 8. This CDR3 is 17 amino acids long. In nucleotides, the CDR3 is TGTGCCACCAGCAGAGATTCGGGACAGGGGTCATTAAACATTCAGTACTTC. Translated: CATSRDSGQGSLNIQYF.

The chain is built from TRBV27 and TRBJ2-7, with TRBD1 as a possible D gene (5 bases). Germline lookup yields CDR1 MNHEY and CDR2 SMNVEV (reference sequence). Trimming took 3 bases from V and 5 from J, leaving 11 bases between them. The CDR3 runs 13 residues. CDR3 region: CASSFQGLHEQYF. The CDR3 nucleotides are TGTGCCAGCAGTTTCCAGGGTCTGCACGAGCAGTACTTC.

This clonotype was seen only a few times. The chain has TRBV7-2 and TRBJ2-5; 7 nucleotides line up with TRBD2. Losses at the gene ends were 4 bases for V and 1 base for J; bases not matched to a gene: 3. The CDR3 covers 14 residues. Germline V gene sequence: CDR1 SGHTA, CDR2 FQGNSA. The CDR3, as DNA: TGTGCCAGCAGCTGGCGGGGGTTCCAAGAGACCCAGTACTTC. Translating gives CASSWRGFQETQYF. Combining the CDR3 with reference TRBV7-2 and TRBJ2-5 gives the whole variable domain GAGVSQSPSNKVTEKGKDVELRCDPISGHTALYWYRQSLGQGLEFLIYFQGNSAPDKSGLPSDRFSAERTGGSVSTLTIQRTQQEDSAVYLCASSWRGFQETQYFGPGTRLLVL.

The chain employs TRBV5-5 and TRBJ1-6, with D perhaps matching TRBD1 (5 bases). V was cut by 4 bases and J by 7 bases, with 12 bases left in between. The CDR3 extends over 14 amino acids. CDR1 and CDR2 (germline): SGHKS, YYEKEE (reference sequence). In nucleotides, the CDR3 is TGTGCCAGCAGCCCGGGACGGTCGAATTCACCCCTCCACTTT. Its protein product is CASSPGRSNSPLHF. The full variable domain, rest sourced from reference TRBV5-5 and TRBJ1-6, is DAGVTQSPTHLIKTRGQQVTLRCSPISGHKSVSWYQQVLGQGPQFIFQYYEKEERGRGNFPDRFSARQFPNYSSELNVNALLLGDSALYLCASSPGRSNSPLHFGNGTRLTVT.

This clonotype was counted a few times. The rearrangement uses TRBV4-2 and TRBJ1-4, with unresolved D. V gave up 0 bases and J gave up 0 bases, with 8 bases separating them. The germline V gene encodes CDR1 LGHNA and CDR2 YNFKEQ. The CDR3 sequence is 16 residues long. Written as DNA, the CDR3 is TGTGCCAGCAGCCAAGATTATGCTGCAACTAATGAAAAACTGTTTTTT. Its protein is CASSQDYAATNEKLFF.

This clonotype occurred a few times. The V call is TRBV3-1, the J call TRBJ2-1; TRBD1 matches at 7 bases. The germline V gene has CDR1 LGHDT and CDR2 YNNKEL (reference sequence). CDR3 length: 14 residues. Trimming took 4 bases from V and 8 from J; bases not matched to a gene: 8. DNA of the CDR3: TGTGCCAGCAGCCCCACTGACAGGGATGATGAGCAGTTCTTC. It specifies CASSPTDRDDEQFF.

The CDR3 DNA sequence: TGCAGCGTTGACCGCGGTTGGGGTATGAACACTGAAGCTTTCTTT. This sequence encodes CSVDRGWGMNTEAFF. The chain has TRBV29-1 and TRBJ1-1; D remains ambiguous. Germline values: CDR1 SQVTM, CDR2 ANQGSEA. The CDR3 covers 15 residues. V gave up 3 bases and J gave up 0 bases, with 14 bases separating them.

The rearrangement joins TRBV7-9 to TRBJ1-4; D uncertain. Germline loops: CDR1 SEHNR, CDR2 FQNEAQ (reference sequence). The CDR3 spans 14 residues. Between the trimmed V and J ends, which lost 3 bases and 1 base, there was a span of 6 bases. The CDR3 reads CASSLTGTNEKLFF. The CDR3 DNA reads TGTGCCAGCAGCTTGACGGGAACTAATGAAAAACTGTTTTTT.